The next 27 T cell receptor beta chains were all read from a single sample in a study of CD8+CD57+ T cells in acquired aplastic anemia. Using genomic DNA as the template, TCR beta VDJ and CDR3 profiling was carried out. TCRdb reanalysed the reads using MiXCR and keeps one entry per CDR3 protein. The repertoire includes around 33,000 distinct CDR3 sequences, 65% to 80% of them detected once, and roughly 23% sits in the top ten. The sequencing sample was made of sorted CD4+, CD8+, or CD8+CD57+ T cells (not recorded which) from PBMCs. These receptor sequences come from a human donor in good health, serving as a control.

The chain employs TRBV29-1 and TRBJ2-7; 9 bases agree with TRBD1. The CDR3 covers 13 residues. CDR1 is SQVTM and CDR2 is ANQGSEA in the germline V gene. Trimming cost V 6 bases and J 3 bases; bases outside gene matches: 6. CDR3 DNA sequence: TGCAGCGTGGCCGGGACAGGGTACTACGAGCAGTACTTC. Protein sequence: CSVAGTGYYEQYF.

This clonotype was counted once. The CDR3 protein is CSVNWGWEGYEKLFF. CDR3 DNA: TGCAGCGTCAACTGGGGGTGGGAGGGGTATGAAAAACTGTTTTTT. This chain connects TRBV29-1 to TRBJ1-4, with a weak D call TRBD1 (5 bases). The length of the CDR3 is 15 residues. Germline V gene sequence: CDR1 SQVTM, CDR2 ANQGSEA. Trimming removed 6 bases from V and 6 bases from J, with 20 bases in between.

The chain carries TRBV7-9 and TRBJ2-3; D ambiguous. This CDR3 is built from 13 residues. Germline CDR1 and CDR2: SEHNR and FQNEAQ (reference sequence). V was pared by 8 bases and J by 2 bases, with 11 bases between. CDR3: CASVPGHTDTQYF. The CDR3 DNA sequence: TGTGCCAGCGTCCCCGGCCACACAGATACGCAGTATTTT.

The V call is TRBV3-1, the J call TRBJ2-7; D uncertain. Germline values: CDR1 LGHDT, CDR2 YNNKEL (reference sequence). The CDR3 covers 12 residues. Deletions cut 10 bases from V and 6 bases from J, with 16 bases between. The CDR3 spells CATHGTLAEQYV. DNA for the CDR3: TGTGCCACCCATGGTACCTTAGCCGAGCAGTACGTC.

The gene calls are TRBV20-1 and TRBJ1-5; the D is unclear. Germline values: CDR1 DFQATT, CDR2 SNEGSKA (reference sequence). The germline V and J ends were trimmed by 6 bases and 7 bases, with 4 bases remaining between them. The length of the CDR3 is 9 residues. For the CDR3, the DNA is TGCAGTGCCCGCCAGCCCCAGCATTTT. Translating gives CSARQPQHF.

The chain employs TRBV10-3 and TRBJ2-5; maybe TRBD2 (6 bases). The V end was cut by 8 bases, the J end by 5 bases, with 18 bases between. Germline loops: CDR1 ENHRY, CDR2 SYGVKD. The CDR3 spans 14 residues. Written as DNA, the CDR3 is TGTGCCATCTCAGAAAGGGGACTGGAGGAGACCCAGTACTTC. It codes for CAISERGLEETQYF.

This chain uses TRBV5-1 with TRBJ1-1, with 7 bases that match TRBD1. This CDR3 comprises 15 residues. Trimming took 2 bases from V and 0 from J; bases not matched to a gene: 4. The germline CDR1 and CDR2 sequences are SGHRS and YFSETQ. This CDR3 is CASSLAGQMNTEAFF. CDR3 nucleotide sequence: TGCGCCAGCAGCTTAGCGGGACAGATGAACACTGAAGCTTTCTTT.

This clonotype is a singleton in its sample. This chain joins TRBV24-1 and TRBJ2-7, with a tentative D call TRBD2 (6 bases). Germline CDR1 KGHDR, CDR2 SFDVKD. Trimming removed 7 bases at V and 3 bases at J, with 15 bases between. The length of the CDR3 is 14 residues. This CDR3 is CATRRPGRYYEQYF. The CDR3 region has the DNA TGTGCCACCAGGCGACCGGGGAGGTACTACGAGCAGTACTTC.

By frequency in the sample, this clonotype is medium-sized. The rearrangement joins TRBV4-2 to TRBJ1-1, with 9 bases identical to TRBD1. CDR1 and CDR2 from the germline V gene are LGHNA and YNFKEQ. The V and J ends lost 4 bases and 6 bases, in that order; junction bases with no gene match: 3. The CDR3 loop spans 13 amino acids. Here the CDR3 DNA reads TGTGCCAGCAGCCGGGACAGGGCCGCTGAAGCTTTCTTT. Translation gives CASSRDRAAEAFF.

The chain combines TRBV15 with TRBJ1-6, with D tentatively TRBD1 (6 bases). V lost 2 bases, J lost 9 bases, and 8 bases lay in between. CDR1 LNHNV and CDR2 YYDKDF come from the germline V gene (reference sequence). The CDR3 runs 13 residues. The CDR3 sequence is CATSRQGSSPLHF. Written as DNA, the CDR3 is TGTGCCACCAGCAGACAGGGGAGTTCACCCCTCCACTTT.

V usage is TRBV24-1 and J usage is TRBJ2-1; D possibly matches TRBD1 or TRBD2 (6 bases each). Trimming removed 6 bases at V and 6 bases at J, with 14 bases between. The CDR3 covers 14 residues. CDR1 and CDR2 from the germline V gene are KGHDR and SFDVKD. The CDR3 spells CATSTGGVGNEQFF. The CDR3 bases are TGTGCCACCAGTACCGGGGGCGTGGGCAATGAGCAGTTCTTC.

The chain recombines TRBV7-9 with TRBJ2-7; TRBD1 agrees at 10 bases. The CDR3 sequence is 15 residues long. Germline CDR1 and CDR2: SEHNR and FQNEAQ (reference sequence). The ends lost 5 bases at V and 1 base at J; junction bases unmatched: 5. CDR3 coding DNA: TGTGCCAGCAGCGTAGGGGGACAGGGGTCCTACGAGCAGTACTTC. Translating it yields CASSVGGQGSYEQYF.

This sequence joins TRBV29-1 and TRBJ2-1, with 11 nucleotides matching TRBD2. The CDR3 is 15 amino acids. Germline V gene sequence: CDR1 SQVTM, CDR2 ANQGSEA. V was pared by 6 bases and J by 3 bases, with 7 bases of the junction left unmatched. This CDR3 is CSVGTGTSGYNEQFF. DNA of the CDR3: TGCAGCGTCGGGACCGGGACTAGCGGCTACAATGAGCAGTTCTTC.

This sequence joins TRBV2 and TRBJ1-5; D remains unclear. The germline CDR1 and CDR2 sequences are SNHLY and FYNNEI. The CDR3 is 14 amino acids. V lost 5 bases, J lost 7 bases, and 15 bases lay in between. This CDR3 is CASSLARSSQPQHF. CDR3 DNA sequence: TGTGCCAGCAGTCTGGCCCGTTCCTCCCAGCCCCAGCATTTT.

The genes are TRBV2 and TRBJ1-4; D not resolved. V lost 4 bases and J 0 bases, leaving 12 bases between the germline ends. The V gene's germline CDR1 is SNHLY and CDR2 FYNNEI. CDR3 length: 16 amino acids. CDR3 coding DNA: TGTGCCAGCAGTGGGGCTATCGGCGCAACTAATGAAAAACTGTTTTTT. This encodes CASSGAIGATNEKLFF.

The table lists this clonotype with a count of one. The chain links TRBV12-3 or TRBV12-4 to TRBJ1-1; D possibly corresponds to TRBD1 (5 bases). V was cut by 1 base and J by 3 bases, with 6 bases left in between. The CDR3 has 13 residues. The CDR3 DNA sequence: TGTGCCAGCAGTTTAGGGGGGGACACTGAAGCTTTCTTT. This codes for CASSLGGDTEAFF.

The chain combines TRBV2 with TRBJ2-7; 14 nucleotides align to TRBD2. The J segment lost 2 bases and the V segment lost 6 bases, leaving 12 bases of the junction unmatched. This CDR3 has 18 amino acids. From germline, CDR1 is SNHLY and CDR2 FYNNEI. The DNA for the CDR3 is TGTGCCAGCAGGACCGGGACTAGCGGGAGCCGGGGAGCCTACGAGCAGTACTTC. Translated: CASRTGTSGSRGAYEQYF.

The chain links TRBV7-9 to TRBJ2-7; D gene ambiguous. V lost 5 bases and J 1 base, leaving 6 bases between the germline ends. This CDR3 has 12 residues. Looked up from germline, CDR1 is SEHNR and CDR2 is FQNEAQ (reference sequence). The CDR3 region is CASSPISYEQYF. The CDR3 DNA is TGTGCCAGCAGCCCCATATCCTACGAGCAGTACTTC.

This clonotype appeared many times. Germline and junction disagree at one end, which may indicate a read error. The rearrangement uses TRBV18 and TRBJ1-1; 8 nucleotides line up with TRBD1. The CDR3 extends over 12 amino acids. Germline CDR1 is KGHSH and CDR2 is LQKENI. CDR3 sequence reads: CASSRDRQDIIF. The CDR3, as DNA: TGTGCCAGCTCACGGGACAGGCAAGATATAATCTTT.

This sequence joins TRBV19 and TRBJ1-4, with D tentatively TRBD1 (5 bases). The CDR3 runs 14 residues. Germline V gives CDR1 LNHDA, CDR2 SQIVND (reference sequence). Trimming pared 7 bases from V and 5 bases from J, leaving 14 bases between. CDR3 residues: CASTRRQPNEKLFF. In DNA form, the CDR3 reads TGTGCCAGTACCCGTCGACAGCCAAATGAAAAACTGTTTTTT.

The chain recombines TRBV11-1 with TRBJ2-1; TRBD2 agrees at 9 bases. V was clipped by 6 bases and J by 0 bases; unmatched bases: 6. CDR3 length: 16 amino acids. Germline V gene sequence: CDR1 SGHAT, CDR2 FQDESV (reference sequence). The chain's CDR3 is CASRPLAGSSYNEQFF. CDR3 DNA sequence: TGTGCCAGCAGACCGCTAGCGGGAAGCTCCTACAATGAGCAGTTCTTC.

This clonotype rates as medium-sized. V usage is TRBV27 and J usage is TRBJ1-5; TRBD1 matches at 8 bases. The CDR3 is made up of 12 amino acids. Germline CDR1 and CDR2: MNHEY and SMNVEV (reference sequence). The trim removed 6 bases at V and 6 bases at J, leaving 1 base unmatched. The CDR3 sequence: CASRTGAQPQHF. CDR3 nucleotides: TGTGCCAGCAGGACAGGGGCTCAGCCCCAGCATTTT.

The chain has TRBV20-1 and TRBJ2-7; 7 bases match TRBD1. The junction had 9 bases not matched to a gene; V was cut back by 1 base and J by 6 bases. CDR3 length: 14 residues. The germline V gene has CDR1 DFQATT and CDR2 SNEGSKA (reference sequence). The chain's CDR3 is CSARGGPTGVEQYF. In nucleotides, the CDR3 is TGCAGTGCTAGAGGGGGCCCTACAGGGGTCGAGCAGTACTTC.

The V gene is TRBV20-1, the J gene TRBJ2-1; weak D call: TRBD2 (5 bases). The V and J ends lost 0 bases and 2 bases respectively, with 14 bases between them. The germline CDR1 and CDR2 sequences are DFQATT and SNEGSKA (reference sequence). There are 16 residues in the CDR3. The CDR3 sequence is CSAREGVSVTYNEQFF. CDR3 coding DNA: TGCAGTGCTAGAGAGGGCGTTAGCGTCACCTACAATGAGCAGTTCTTC.

This clonotype was counted once. The chain recombines TRBV29-1 with TRBJ1-3; D ambiguous. The CDR3 has 14 residues. Trimming removed 4 bases from V and 0 bases from J, with 10 bases in between. Looked up from germline, CDR1 is SQVTM and CDR2 is ANQGSEA. DNA for the CDR3: TGCAGCGTTGGGGAGAATATCTCTGGAAACACCATATATTTT. Its translation is CSVGENISGNTIYF.

This clonotype showed up just once. This sequence joins TRBV2 and TRBJ1-2; D may be TRBD1 (5 bases). The length of the CDR3 is 12 residues. Germline values: CDR1 SNHLY, CDR2 FYNNEI. V was shortened by 4 bases and J by 8 bases, with 11 bases between the two germline ends. The CDR3 nucleotides are TGTGCCAGCAGTGGGGACGGAGGGGGCTACACCTTC. It translates to CASSGDGGGYTF.

The CDR3 sequence: CATSRGMGNEQFF. In DNA form, the CDR3 reads TGTGCCACCAGCAGAGGAATGGGCAATGAGCAGTTCTTC. The V and J genes are TRBV15 and TRBJ2-1; no clear D. The CDR3 runs to 13 residues. CDR1 LNHNV and CDR2 YYDKDF come from the germline V gene (reference sequence). V lost 1 base, J lost 6 bases, and 7 bases lay in between. Filled out from reference TRBV15 and TRBJ2-1, the complete variable domain reads DAMVIQNPRYQVTQFGKPVTLSCSQTLNHNVMYWYQQKSSQAPKLLFHYYDKDFNNEADTPDNFQSRRPNTSFCFLDIRSPGLGDTAMYLCATSRGMGNEQFFGPGTRLTVL.